This T cell receptor beta chain was recorded in a study of Graves' ophthalmopathy and Graves' hyperthyroidism. Study-wide findings and caveats: For predicting ophthalmopathy progression, the model had roughly 70% sensitivity and under 85% specificity.

This clonotype was counted at least ten times. Its antigen is still unknown. Amplified material comprised TCR beta CDR3 regions derived from RNA transcripts. HTBI primers were used in a first-round RT-PCR, which preceded a second-round multiplex PCR. From the multiplex PCR reads, TCRdb called clonotypes with MiXCR, one entry per CDR3 protein. In the table there are approximately 500,000 distinct CDR3 sequences, around an eighth of which are singletons. V lost 6 bases to trimming and J lost 8 bases, with 26 bases between them. This CDR3 spans 17 amino acids. In germline, CDR1 is MDHEN, CDR2 SYDVKM. This receptor was obtained from a woman under 40 with Graves' ophthalmopathy. This sequence joins TRBV28 and TRBJ2-4, with TRBD1 as a possible D gene (5 bases). The sequenced sample consisted of blood. The CDR3 is CASRSSGLGLRSDIQYF. Written as DNA, the CDR3 is TGTGCCAGCAGATCCTCGGGTCTGGGGCTTCGATCGGACATTCAGTACTTC. Together with reference TRBV28 and TRBJ2-4, the CDR3 gives the full variable domain: DVKVTQSSRYLVKRTGEKVFLECVQDMDHENMFWYRQDPGLGLRLIYFSYDVKMKEKGDIPEGYSVSREKKERFSLILESASTNQTSMYLCASRSSGLGLRSDIQYFGAGTRLSVL.